One T cell receptor (beta chain) is described in this entry. The antigen is unknown. The data belong to a study of CD8 T cells in ankylosing spondylitis. Study-wide results and limits: Earlier work had already found some motif variants in reactive arthritis synovial fluid and blood. Disease-linked clones proved CD8+ and comparatively uncommon in peripheral blood. A TCR beta motif of under ten highly homologous variants seemed to mark ankylosing spondylitis blood. There was reportedly significant enrichment of clones that were disease-linked in matched ankylosing spondylitis synovial fluid.

CDR3 length: 14 amino acids. Trimming shortened V by 6 bases and J by 4 bases, and 13 bases separated the two germline ends. In germline, CDR1 is SGHAT, CDR2 FQNNGV. With molecular barcodes, quantitative 5'-RACE was used to make the TCR beta libraries. TCRdb ran MiXCR on the 5' RACE reads and lists one entry per CDR3 protein. The table lists roughly 700,000 distinct CDR3 sequences, under 20% of them singletons, with around 19% in the top ten. The source of this sequence is a male donor with ankylosing spondylitis. This sequence joins TRBV11-2 and TRBJ2-1, with a weak D call TRBD2 (5 bases). Sample: blood, either unsorted or a sorted T cell fraction (not recorded which). This CDR3 reads CASSFRSGYNEQFF. CDR3 DNA: TGTGCCAGCAGTTTTAGGAGCGGATACAATGAGCAGTTCTTC.